The present T cell receptor beta chain was sequenced within a study of radiation and T cells in renal cell carcinoma. Study-level findings and limits: No pretreatment tumor biopsies were available for baseline clonotypes.

Germline CDR1 and CDR2: KGHSH and LQKENI. This CDR3 has 17 amino acids. V gave up 3 bases and J gave up 0 bases, with 16 bases separating them. Worth noting for this clone: Its antigen is unknown.

Sequenced by immunoSEQ multiplex PCR; TCRdb stores in-frame clones only, minus some. This sample has approximately 150,000 clones; 70% to 90% occur once, and the top ten carry 15% to 20%. Time point of the sample: blood 4 weeks post-SBRT, at nephrectomy. This sample's treatment: 15 Gy SBRT to primary tumor, nephrectomy 4 weeks later. Nephrectomy followed 15 Gy stereotactic body radiation by 4 weeks. Serial blood draws occurred at baseline and 2 and 4 weeks post-SBRT. The origin of this receptor is a woman between 50 and 59 years old with renal cell carcinoma. The J gene is TRBJ2-3, the V gene TRBV18; perhaps D is TRBD1 or TRBD2 (6 bases each). The source material was blood, sampled from a patient whose treatment included radiotherapy and nephrectomy. This CDR3 reads CASSPRTGAVSTDTQYF. The DNA of the CDR3 is TGTGCCAGCTCACCGAGAACGGGGGCGGTGAGCACAGATACGCAGTATTTT.